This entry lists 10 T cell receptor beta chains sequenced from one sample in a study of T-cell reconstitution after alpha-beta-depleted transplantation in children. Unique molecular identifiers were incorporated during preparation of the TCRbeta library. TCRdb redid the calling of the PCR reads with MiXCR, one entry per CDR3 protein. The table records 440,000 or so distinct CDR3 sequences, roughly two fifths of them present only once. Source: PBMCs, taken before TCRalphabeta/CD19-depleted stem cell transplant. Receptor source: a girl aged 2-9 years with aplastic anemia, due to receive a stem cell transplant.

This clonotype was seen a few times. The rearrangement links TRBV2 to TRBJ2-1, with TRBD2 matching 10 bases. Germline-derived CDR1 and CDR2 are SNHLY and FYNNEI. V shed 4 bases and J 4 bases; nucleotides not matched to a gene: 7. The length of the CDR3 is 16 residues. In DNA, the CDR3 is TGTGCCAGCAGTGCTGTGGGACTAGCGAGTTACAATGAGCAGTTCTTC. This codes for CASSAVGLASYNEQFF.

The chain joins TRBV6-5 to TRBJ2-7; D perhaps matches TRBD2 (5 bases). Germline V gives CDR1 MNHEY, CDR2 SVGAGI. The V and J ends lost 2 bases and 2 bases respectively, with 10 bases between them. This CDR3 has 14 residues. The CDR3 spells CASSYQDYAYEQYF. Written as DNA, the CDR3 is TGTGCCAGCAGTTACCAAGACTATGCCTACGAGCAGTACTTC.

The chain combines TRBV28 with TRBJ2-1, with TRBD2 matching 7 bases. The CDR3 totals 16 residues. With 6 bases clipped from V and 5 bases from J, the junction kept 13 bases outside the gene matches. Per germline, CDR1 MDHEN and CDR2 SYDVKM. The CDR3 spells CASSPPRRGSDNEQFF. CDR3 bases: TGTGCCAGCAGCCCCCCCAGGCGGGGGTCGGACAATGAGCAGTTCTTC.

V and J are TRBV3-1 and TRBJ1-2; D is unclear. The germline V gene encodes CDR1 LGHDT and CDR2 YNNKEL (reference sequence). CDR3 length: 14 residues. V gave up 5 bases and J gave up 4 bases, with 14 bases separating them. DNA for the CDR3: TGTGCCAGCAGCTCGACTTACACGTCCTATGGCTACACCTTC. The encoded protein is CASSSTYTSYGYTF.

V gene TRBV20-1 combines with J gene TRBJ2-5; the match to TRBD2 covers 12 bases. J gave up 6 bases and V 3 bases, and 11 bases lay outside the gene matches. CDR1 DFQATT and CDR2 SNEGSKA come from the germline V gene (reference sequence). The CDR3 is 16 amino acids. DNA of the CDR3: TGCAGTGCTAGTGGGCACTCTAGCGGGGGGGCCCAGACCCAGTACTTC. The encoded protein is CSASGHSSGGAQTQYF.

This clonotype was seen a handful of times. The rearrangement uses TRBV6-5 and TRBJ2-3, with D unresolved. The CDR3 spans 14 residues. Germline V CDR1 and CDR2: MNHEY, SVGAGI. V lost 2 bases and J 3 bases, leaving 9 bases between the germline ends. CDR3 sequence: CASSYGQRTDTQYF. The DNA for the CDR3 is TGTGCCAGCAGTTACGGTCAAAGAACAGATACGCAGTATTTT.

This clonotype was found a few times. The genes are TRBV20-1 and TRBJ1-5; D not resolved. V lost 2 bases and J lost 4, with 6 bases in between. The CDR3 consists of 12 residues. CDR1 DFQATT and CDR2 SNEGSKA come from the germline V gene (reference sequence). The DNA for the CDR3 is TGCAGTGCTAGACCCACAAATCAGCCCCAGCATTTT. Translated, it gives CSARPTNQPQHF.

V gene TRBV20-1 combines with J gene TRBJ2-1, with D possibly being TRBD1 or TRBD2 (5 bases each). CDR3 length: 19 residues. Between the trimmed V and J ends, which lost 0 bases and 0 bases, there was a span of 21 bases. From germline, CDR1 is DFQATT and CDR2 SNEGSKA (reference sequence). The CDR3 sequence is CSARDYGTGTTTSYNEQFF. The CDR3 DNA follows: TGCAGTGCTAGAGATTATGGGACGGGTACGACCACCTCCTACAATGAGCAGTTCTTC.

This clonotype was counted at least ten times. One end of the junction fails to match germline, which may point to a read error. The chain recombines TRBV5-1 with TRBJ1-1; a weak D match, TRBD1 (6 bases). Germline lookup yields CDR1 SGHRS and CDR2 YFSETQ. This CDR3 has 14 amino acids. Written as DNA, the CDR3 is TGTGCCAGCAGCTTGGGAGGGGGTGGCACTGAAGCTTTCTTT. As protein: CASSLGGGGTEAFF.

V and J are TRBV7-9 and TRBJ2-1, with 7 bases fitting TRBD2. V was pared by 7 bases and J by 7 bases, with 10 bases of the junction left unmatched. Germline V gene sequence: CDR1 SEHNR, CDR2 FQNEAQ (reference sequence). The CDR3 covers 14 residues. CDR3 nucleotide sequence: TGTGCCAGCATCCCCGTAGCGGGTATTAATGAGCAGTTCTTC. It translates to CASIPVAGINEQFF. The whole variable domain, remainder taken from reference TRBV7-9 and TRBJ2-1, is DTGVSQNPRHKITKRGQNVTFRCDPISEHNRLYWYRQTLGQGPEFLTYFQNEAQLEKSRLLSDRFSAERPKGSFSTLEIQRTEQGDSAMYLCASIPVAGINEQFFGPGTRLTVL.